This T cell receptor (beta chain) came from a study of blood T cells in healthy people across ages. Then a second PCR, running about 6 to 11 cycles, was carried out with a sample-barcoded 5' primer and a J-beta primer mix. TCRdb re-analysed the 5' RACE reads in MiXCR, keeping a single row per CDR3 protein. This table holds over 300,000 distinct CDR3 sequences, about 49% found once. The CDR3 contains 15 residues. Germline V CDR1 and CDR2: SGHRS, YFSETQ. Trimming removed 4 bases from V and 1 base from J, with 11 bases in between. The sequenced sample consisted of blood. The sequence derives from a man between 60 and 75 years old in good health. The chain recombines TRBV5-1 with TRBJ2-2; the D gene is possibly TRBD1 (7 bases). As DNA, the CDR3 is TGCGCCAGCAGCGCGGGACAGTTGAACACCGGGGAGCTGTTTTTT. The encoded protein is CASSAGQLNTGELFF.